The next 22 T cell receptor beta chains were all read from a single sample in a study of blood T cell repertoires in COVID-19. Sequencing used immunoSEQ multiplex PCR; TCRdb keeps in-frame clones, though not all of them. This table holds about 180,000 clones, 88% found once. The sequencing input was PBMCs or T cells enriched from blood (not recorded which). The receptors here all came from a young woman who had recovered from COVID-19.

The rearrangement links TRBV28 to TRBJ2-2; D is unresolved. The CDR3 loop spans 13 amino acids. V was cut by 7 bases and J by 8 bases, with 14 bases left in between. CDR1 MDHEN and CDR2 SYDVKM come from the germline V gene. The CDR3 DNA follows: TGTGCCAGCACCCCCGTACCCCAGGGGGAGCTGTTTTTT. As protein: CASTPVPQGELFF. Full variable domain (outside the CDR3, taken from reference TRBV28 and TRBJ2-2): DVKVTQSSRYLVKRTGEKVFLECVQDMDHENMFWYRQDPGLGLRLIYFSYDVKMKEKGDIPEGYSVSREKKERFSLILESASTNQTSMYLCASTPVPQGELFFGEGSRLTVL.

The chain couples TRBV10-1 to TRBJ1-1; D is unresolved. Trimming removed 5 bases from V and 0 bases from J, with 19 bases in between. The CDR3 is 17 amino acids. In germline, CDR1 is WNHNN, CDR2 SYGVQD (reference sequence). The CDR3 DNA sequence: TGCGCCAGCAGTCCAGTCTTGCGGGCCGTCATGAACACTGAAGCTTTCTTT. Translation gives CASSPVLRAVMNTEAFF.

In nucleotides, the CDR3 is TGTGCCAGTAGTATAGACGCCGCCGGGACAGGAGACTATGGCTACACCTTC. Its translation: CASSIDAAGTGDYGYTF. The V and J genes are TRBV19 and TRBJ1-2; TRBD1 aligns across 8 bases. CDR1 is LNHDA and CDR2 is SQIVND in the germline V gene (reference sequence). After removal of 0 bases from V and 3 bases from J, the junction contained 9 bases not matched to a gene. The CDR3 runs to 17 residues.

This chain uses TRBV4-2 with TRBJ2-1; a weak D match, TRBD2 (5 bases). Germline V gene lookup returns CDR1 LGHNA and CDR2 YNFKEQ. This CDR3 spans 16 amino acids. V was shortened by 0 bases and J by 10 bases, with 19 bases between the two germline ends. CDR3 in amino acids: CASSQEGGLEEEEQFF. The CDR3, as DNA: TGTGCCAGCAGCCAAGAAGGAGGACTGGAGGAGGAGGAGCAGTTCTTC.

As DNA, the CDR3 is TGTGCCAGTCGCGACAGTCTTGGCAATCAGCCCCAGCATTTT. This encodes CASRDSLGNQPQHF. The chain is built from TRBV19 and TRBJ1-5, with D possibly matching TRBD1 (5 bases). The V end lost 8 bases, the J end lost 2 bases, and 13 bases lay between the germline ends. The CDR3 is made up of 14 amino acids. Per the germline V gene, CDR1 is LNHDA and CDR2 is SQIVND (reference sequence).

The chain carries TRBV21-1 and TRBJ1-1; the table's D gene call, TRBD1, was not cross checked with the DNA. TRBV21-1 is a pseudogene locus. This CDR3 is built from 16 residues. CDR3 nucleotide sequence: TGTGCCAGCCCTGGTGATGGCGGACAGGCGAACACTGAAGCTTTCTTT. Translating gives CASPGDGGQANTEAFF.

This chain uses TRBV7-9 with TRBJ2-7; TRBD1 matches 7 bases. Losses at the gene ends were 3 bases for V and 3 bases for J; bases not matched to a gene: 2. The CDR3 has 13 residues. CDR1 is SEHNR, CDR2 FQNEAQ, per germline (reference sequence). The DNA of the CDR3 is TGTGCCAGCAGCTTGACAGGGAACTACGAGCAGTACTTC. Residues: CASSLTGNYEQYF.

V usage is TRBV6-1 and J usage is TRBJ2-1; 15 nucleotides match TRBD2. J lost 4 bases, V lost 0 bases, and 10 bases had no gene match. In germline, CDR1 is MNHNS, CDR2 SASEGT. The CDR3 totals 20 residues. In nucleotides, the CDR3 is TGTGCCAGCAGTGAAGCCCCCTCTGGGACTAGCGGGGGGTATTACAATGAGCAGTTCTTC. Translation gives CASSEAPSGTSGGYYNEQFF.

The chain carries TRBV19 and TRBJ1-1, with TRBD1 identical over 7 bases. Germline-derived CDR1 and CDR2 are LNHDA and SQIVND (reference sequence). The trim removed 6 bases at V and 8 bases at J, leaving 12 bases unmatched. The CDR3 covers 14 residues. The chain's CDR3 is CASRSGDRNAEAFF. For the CDR3, the DNA is TGTGCCAGTAGATCCGGGGACAGAAACGCAGAAGCTTTCTTT. The full variable domain, its missing parts supplied by reference TRBV19 and TRBJ1-1, is DGGITQSPKYLFRKEGQNVTLSCEQNLNHDAMYWYRQDPGQGLRLIYYSQIVNDFQKGDIAEGYSVSREKKESFPLTVTSAQKNPTAFYLCASRSGDRNAEAFFGQGTRLTVV.

This rearrangement joins TRBV4-1 to TRBJ2-7; TRBD1 matches 9 bases. Per germline, CDR1 MGHRA and CDR2 YSYEKL. V shed 1 base, J shed 0 bases, and the junction held 10 bases outside the gene matches. The CDR3 contains 18 residues. CDR3 amino acids: CASSQGTGASLSSYEQYF. The CDR3 bases are TGCGCCAGCAGCCAAGGGACAGGGGCCTCCTTAAGCTCCTACGAGCAGTACTTC.

V and J are TRBV7-9 and TRBJ1-5, with 7 bases matching TRBD1. CDR3 length: 13 amino acids. Germline V gene data show CDR1 as SEHNR and CDR2 as FQNEAQ (reference sequence). The junction had 3 bases not matched to a gene; V was cut back by 0 bases and J by 10 bases. CDR3 residues: CASSLAEGAPQHF. The DNA of the CDR3 is TGTGCCAGCAGCTTAGCGGAGGGGGCCCCCCAGCATTTT.

The chain links TRBV6-2 or TRBV6-3 to TRBJ2-6, with a weak D call TRBD1 (6 bases). Germline V lookup: CDR1 MNHEY, CDR2 SVGEGT. The CDR3 has 16 residues. V lost 6 bases to trimming and J lost 0 bases, with 12 bases between them. The CDR3: CASSTGHLSGANVLTF. For the CDR3, the DNA is TGTGCCAGCAGCACGGGACACCTCTCTGGGGCCAACGTCCTGACTTTC.

The V gene is TRBV24-1, the J gene TRBJ1-6; 9 bases align to TRBD1. The J segment lost 0 bases and the V segment lost 3 bases, leaving 8 bases of the junction unmatched. Germline V gene sequence: CDR1 KGHDR, CDR2 SFDVKD. The CDR3 has 19 residues. CDR3 in DNA: TGTGCCACCAGTGATACAGGGGGCCGTAGGAGCTCCTATAATTCACCCCTCCACTTT. Amino acid sequence: CATSDTGGRRSSYNSPLHF.

The chain combines TRBV12-5 with TRBJ2-1; unclear D gene. Germline CDR1 is LGHNT and CDR2 is FRNRAP. The CDR3 covers 14 residues. The V and J ends lost 11 bases and 0 bases respectively, with 14 bases between them. CDR3 DNA sequence: TGTGCTCTTTGCCGCGTGAGCTCCTACAATGAGCAGTTCTTC. Protein product: CALCRVSSYNEQFF.

This clone was detected only once. The V gene is TRBV5-5, the J gene TRBJ1-1, with TRBD1 matching over 7 bases. The trim removed 5 bases at V and 0 bases at J, leaving 7 bases unmatched. The CDR3 spans 15 residues. CDR1 and CDR2 from the germline V gene are SGHKS and YYEKEE (reference sequence). The DNA of the CDR3 is TGTGCCAGCAGATCCCCGGGACAGATGAACACTGAAGCTTTCTTT. It specifies CASRSPGQMNTEAFF.

The rearrangement uses TRBV19 and TRBJ1-5, with a possible D match to TRBD1 (5 bases). Trimming removed 4 bases from V and 2 bases from J, with 12 bases in between. The germline V gene has CDR1 LNHDA and CDR2 SQIVND (reference sequence). The CDR3 has 15 amino acids. The chain's CDR3 is CASSTQGVGNQPQHF. CDR3 DNA sequence: TGTGCCAGTAGTACCCAGGGTGTCGGCAATCAGCCCCAGCATTTT.

The chain links TRBV13 to TRBJ2-7; D possibly corresponds to TRBD1 (6 bases). This CDR3 has 18 amino acids. CDR1 is PRHDT and CDR2 is FYEKMQ in the germline V gene (reference sequence). Trimming left V 6 bases short and J 6 bases short, with 30 bases between. As DNA, the CDR3 is TGTGCCAGCAGTATGGTGGGGGATGGGACAACCCTCGAGGGCGAGCAGTACTTC. This codes for CASSMVGDGTTLEGEQYF.

The V call is TRBV7-2, the J call TRBJ2-3; weak D call: TRBD1 (6 bases). Per germline, CDR1 SGHTA and CDR2 FQGNSA. Trimming cost V 6 bases and J 4 bases, with 17 bases left between them. The CDR3 length is 15 residues. The CDR3 is CASSPVVPGADTQYF. DNA for the CDR3: TGTGCCAGCAGTCCAGTGGTGCCAGGGGCAGATACGCAGTATTTT.

The V gene is TRBV11-2, the J gene TRBJ1-2; D not certain. The CDR3 covers 15 residues. V lost 5 bases, J lost 5 bases, and 18 bases lay in between. Germline V gives CDR1 SGHAT, CDR2 FQNNGV. This CDR3 is CASSPEGSGSYGYTF. The CDR3 DNA sequence: TGTGCCAGCAGCCCAGAGGGTAGTGGGAGTTATGGCTACACCTTC.

The chain has TRBV7-2 and TRBJ2-1; 12 bases fit TRBD2. CDR1 SGHTA and CDR2 FQGNSA come from the germline V gene. The trim removed 1 base at V and 7 bases at J, leaving 8 bases unmatched. The CDR3 length is 17 residues. CDR3 DNA: TGTGCCAGCAGCTTAGTGCCTAGCGGGGGGGCCACGAATGAGCAGTTCTTC. It translates to CASSLVPSGGATNEQFF.

The chain links TRBV5-6 to TRBJ2-7; D may be TRBD1 (6 bases). Trimming pared 7 bases from V and 4 bases from J, leaving 18 bases between. Germline assignment: CDR1 SGHDT and CDR2 YYEEEE. The CDR3 loop spans 14 amino acids. The CDR3 spells CASGSGRGTYEQYF. The CDR3 region has the DNA TGTGCCAGCGGGTCGGGCAGGGGAACATACGAGCAGTACTTC.

V gene TRBV6-5 combines with J gene TRBJ2-1; TRBD1 matches 7 bases. Germline CDR1 reads MNHEY; CDR2 reads SVGAGI. The J segment lost 0 bases and the V segment lost 6 bases, leaving 5 bases of the junction unmatched. The CDR3 spans 15 residues. This CDR3 reads CASSNTGASYNEQFF. CDR3 coding DNA: TGTGCCAGCAGCAACACAGGGGCCTCCTACAATGAGCAGTTCTTC.